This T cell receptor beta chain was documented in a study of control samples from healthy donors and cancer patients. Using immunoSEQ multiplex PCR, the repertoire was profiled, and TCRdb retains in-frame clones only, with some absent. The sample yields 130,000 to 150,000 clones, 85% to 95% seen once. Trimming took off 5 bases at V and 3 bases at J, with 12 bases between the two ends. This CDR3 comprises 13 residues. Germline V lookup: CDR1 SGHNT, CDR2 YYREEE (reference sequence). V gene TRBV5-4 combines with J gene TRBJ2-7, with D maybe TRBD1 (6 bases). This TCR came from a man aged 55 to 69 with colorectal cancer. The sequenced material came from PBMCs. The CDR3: CASRDTGNYEQYF. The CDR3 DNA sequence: TGTGCCAGCAGGGATACAGGGAACTACGAGCAGTACTTC.